One and the same sample provided the 17 T cell receptor beta chains below, sequenced in a study of vaccination effects on CD4 cells after COVID-19. Sequencing was preceded by expansion of antigen-specific CD4+ T cells with viral peptide pools in the ViraFEST assay. CD4+ T cells were isolated after less than 13 days of culture. According to the study, vaccine recipients showed no prior SARS-CoV-2 infection and negative nucleocapsid antibodies. No antigen has been assigned to these receptors. Using immunoSEQ multiplex PCR, the repertoire was profiled, and TCRdb retains in-frame clones only, with some absent. Among about 24,000 clones listed, 65% to 80% were seen once. Sequencing used CD4+ T cells from PBMCs cultured with HCoV-NL63 spike peptides, obtained before COVID-19 vaccination. All receptors come from a human donor who received a COVID-19 vaccine.

The CDR3 region is CASSVGWRGRGLSTDTQYF. Written as DNA, the CDR3 is TGTGCCAGCAGCGTAGGATGGAGGGGCAGAGGCTTAAGCACAGATACGCAGTATTTT. The rearrangement uses TRBV9 and TRBJ2-3, with D perhaps matching TRBD2 (6 bases). V dropped 0 bases and J dropped 0 bases, with 20 bases sitting between them. Germline assignment: CDR1 SGDLS and CDR2 YYNGEE. The CDR3 totals 19 residues.

The V call is TRBV11-2, the J call TRBJ1-4, with 7 bases that match TRBD1. The ends lost 5 bases at V and 4 bases at J; junction bases unmatched: 4. Germline V gene lookup returns CDR1 SGHAT and CDR2 FQNNGV. The CDR3 is made up of 14 amino acids. Here the CDR3 reads CASSPGTVNEKLFF. The CDR3, as DNA: TGTGCCAGCAGCCCCGGGACAGTTAATGAAAAACTGTTTTTT.

The gene calls are TRBV12-5 and TRBJ2-7, with a possible D match to TRBD1 (7 bases). CDR1 LGHNT and CDR2 FRNRAP come from the germline V gene. The V end was cut by 0 bases, the J end by 0 bases, with 24 bases between. This CDR3 has 20 amino acids. The DNA of the CDR3 is TGTGCTAGTGGTTTGGTAATAGGCGGGACAGACAAACTAAGCTCCTACGAGCAGTACTTC. Protein sequence: CASGLVIGGTDKLSSYEQYF.

This sequence joins TRBV5-5 and TRBJ2-1; a possible D gene is TRBD1 (7 bases). From germline, CDR1 is SGHKS and CDR2 YYEKEE (reference sequence). Trimming cost V 4 bases and J 2 bases, with 16 bases left between them. This CDR3 has 16 amino acids. The CDR3 here is CASSPGGTLTYNEQFF. The CDR3 region has the DNA TGTGCCAGCAGCCCAGGGGGGACTCTTACCTACAATGAGCAGTTCTTC. The complete variable domain, with remaining parts taken from reference TRBV5-5 and TRBJ2-1, reads DAGVTQSPTHLIKTRGQQVTLRCSPISGHKSVSWYQQVLGQGPQFIFQYYEKEERGRGNFPDRFSARQFPNYSSELNVNALLLGDSALYLCASSPGGTLTYNEQFFGPGTRLTVL.

This clone was seen a few times. The genes are TRBV14 and TRBJ1-2, with no clear D. The V end was cut by 0 bases, the J end by 4 bases, with 6 bases between. The CDR3 spans 13 residues. Germline lookup yields CDR1 SGHDN and CDR2 FVKESK. The CDR3 is CASSQDYSYGYTF. CDR3 sequence (DNA): TGTGCCAGCAGCCAAGATTATAGCTATGGCTACACCTTC.

V usage is TRBV18 and J usage is TRBJ1-2; no definite D call. V dropped 2 bases and J dropped 2 bases, with 9 bases sitting between them. In germline, CDR1 is KGHSH, CDR2 LQKENI. This CDR3 contains 14 residues. DNA for the CDR3: TGTGCCAGCTCACCAGGTGCGGAGAACTATGGCTACACCTTC. This codes for CASSPGAENYGYTF.

V usage is TRBV6-2 or TRBV6-3 and J usage is TRBJ1-5, with 9 bases lining up with TRBD1. This CDR3 contains 14 residues. Germline V gives CDR1 MNHEY, CDR2 SVGEGT. With V trimmed by 5 bases and J by 3 bases, 2 bases remained unmatched. The CDR3 nucleotides read TGTGCCAGCAGTGGGACAGGGATCAATCAGCCCCAGCATTTT. It specifies CASSGTGINQPQHF.

This chain links TRBV5-6 with TRBJ1-6; a possible D gene is TRBD1 (5 bases). Germline V gives CDR1 SGHDT, CDR2 YYEEEE. The ends were cut back, 1 base at V and 0 bases at J, with 8 bases in the middle. The CDR3 has 16 amino acids. Here the CDR3 DNA reads TGTGCCAGCAGCTTGTGGGGGAGCTCCTATAATTCACCCCTCCACTTT. Encoded protein: CASSLWGSSYNSPLHF.

The DNA of the CDR3 is TGTGCCACCAGTGACCGGACAACTCCGGGACACCGTACCGGGGAGCTGTTTTTT. This sequence encodes CATSDRTTPGHRTGELFF. The chain recombines TRBV24-1 with TRBJ2-2; D may be TRBD1 (6 bases). The V and J ends lost 4 bases and 5 bases respectively, with 22 bases between them. This CDR3 region has 18 residues. Germline V gene lookup returns CDR1 KGHDR and CDR2 SFDVKD.

This clone was counted a few times. The V gene is TRBV20-1, the J gene TRBJ2-2; D call uncertain. CDR1 is DFQATT, CDR2 SNEGSKA, per germline (reference sequence). This CDR3 has 14 residues. The V and J ends lost 3 bases and 0 bases respectively, with 8 bases between them. This CDR3 is CSASRGPNTGELFF. CDR3 sequence (DNA): TGCAGTGCTAGTCGAGGACCGAACACCGGGGAGCTGTTTTTT.

In its sample, this clone was seen once. The chain carries TRBV19 and TRBJ2-3, with TRBD2 identical over 12 bases. J lost 5 bases, V lost 1 base, and 4 bases had no gene match. The CDR3 covers 16 residues. Germline V lookup: CDR1 LNHDA, CDR2 SQIVND (reference sequence). In DNA form, the CDR3 reads TGTGCCAGTAGTATAGCCCTGGGACTAGCGGGAGATACGCAGTATTTT. Amino acids: CASSIALGLAGDTQYF.

V gene TRBV3-1 (or the pseudogene TRBV3-2) combines with J gene TRBJ2-1; either TRBD1 or TRBD2 may supply D (5 bases each). Trimming took 4 bases from V and 6 from J, leaving 13 bases between them. Germline-derived CDR1 and CDR2 are LGHDT and YNNKEL (reference sequence). CDR3 length equals 14 residues. This CDR3 reads CASSPAGAINEQFF. In nucleotides, the CDR3 is TGTGCCAGCAGCCCTGCCGGGGCGATCAATGAGCAGTTCTTC.

This chain joins TRBV5-1 and TRBJ2-5; 12 bases align to TRBD1. The V gene's germline CDR1 is SGHRS and CDR2 YFSETQ. The CDR3 is 16 amino acids. Unmatched junction bases numbered 8, after V lost 7 bases and J lost 1 base. CDR3 protein: CASEPGQGALQETQYF. The CDR3 DNA is TGCGCCAGCGAGCCGGGACAGGGGGCCCTCCAAGAGACCCAGTACTTC.

There are a few counts of this clone. The chain carries TRBV4-1 and TRBJ1-1; D is unresolved. Trimming cost V 5 bases and J 1 base, with 11 bases left between them. The length of the CDR3 is 14 residues. In germline, CDR1 is MGHRA, CDR2 YSYEKL. The DNA for the CDR3 is TGCGCCAGCAGCGGTAGAACGGAGAACACTGAAGCTTTCTTT. Protein: CASSGRTENTEAFF.

This clone was recorded only once. The J gene is TRBJ1-1, the V gene TRBV5-1; D gene unclear. CDR1 SGHRS and CDR2 YFSETQ come from the germline V gene. The CDR3 totals 14 residues. V was cut by 2 bases and J by 4 bases, with 12 bases left in between. The CDR3: CASSFSFGPTEAFF. In nucleotides, the CDR3 is TGCGCCAGCAGCTTTTCTTTCGGACCCACTGAAGCTTTCTTT.

V gene TRBV12-3 or TRBV12-4 combines with J gene TRBJ1-2; no definite D call. V was trimmed by 4 bases and J by 5 bases, leaving 8 bases between them. The CDR3 length is 12 residues. The DNA for the CDR3 is TGTGCCAGCAGTTCCTCGGCTTATGGCTACACCTTC. This gives the protein CASSSSAYGYTF.

V and J are TRBV7-2 and TRBJ2-2, with D maybe TRBD1 (6 bases). V lost 1 base and J lost 6, with 15 bases in between. Germline V gene data show CDR1 as SGHTA and CDR2 as FQGNSA. The CDR3 runs 16 residues. CDR3 DNA: TGTGCCAGCAGCTTAGTATCAGGACAGAATTCCGGGGAGCTGTTTTTT. It encodes CASSLVSGQNSGELFF.